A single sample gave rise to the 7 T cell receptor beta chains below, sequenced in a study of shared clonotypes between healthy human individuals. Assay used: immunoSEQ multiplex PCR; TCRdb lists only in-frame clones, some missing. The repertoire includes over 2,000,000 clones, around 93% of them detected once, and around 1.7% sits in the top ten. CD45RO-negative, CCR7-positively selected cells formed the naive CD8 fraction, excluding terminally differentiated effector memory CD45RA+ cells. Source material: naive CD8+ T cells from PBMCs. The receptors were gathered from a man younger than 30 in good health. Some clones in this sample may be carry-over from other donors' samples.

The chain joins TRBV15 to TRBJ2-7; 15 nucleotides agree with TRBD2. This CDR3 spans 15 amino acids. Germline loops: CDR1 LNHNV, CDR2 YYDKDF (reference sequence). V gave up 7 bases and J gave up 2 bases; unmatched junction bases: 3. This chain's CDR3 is CATKGLAGGAYEQYF. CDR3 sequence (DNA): TGTGCCACCAAGGGACTAGCGGGAGGAGCCTACGAGCAGTACTTC.

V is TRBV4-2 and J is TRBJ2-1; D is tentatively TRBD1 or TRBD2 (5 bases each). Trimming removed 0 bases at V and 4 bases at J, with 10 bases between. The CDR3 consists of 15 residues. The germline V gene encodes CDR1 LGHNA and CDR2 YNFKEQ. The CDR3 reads CASSQDREGYNEQFF. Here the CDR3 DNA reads TGTGCCAGCAGCCAAGATCGTGAGGGGTACAATGAGCAGTTCTTC.

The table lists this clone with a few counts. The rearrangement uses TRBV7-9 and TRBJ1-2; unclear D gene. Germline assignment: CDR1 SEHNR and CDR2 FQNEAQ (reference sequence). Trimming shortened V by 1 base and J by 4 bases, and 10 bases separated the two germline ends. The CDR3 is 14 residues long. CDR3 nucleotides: TGTGCCAGCAGCTTAGGGACCTCTAGCTATGGCTACACCTTC. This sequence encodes CASSLGTSSYGYTF.

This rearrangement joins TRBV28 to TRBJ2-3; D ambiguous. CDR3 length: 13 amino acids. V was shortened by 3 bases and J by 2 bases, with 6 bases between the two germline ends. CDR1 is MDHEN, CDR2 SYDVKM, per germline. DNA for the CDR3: TGTGCCAGCAGTTTCCTCACCACAGATACGCAGTATTTT. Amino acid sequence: CASSFLTTDTQYF.

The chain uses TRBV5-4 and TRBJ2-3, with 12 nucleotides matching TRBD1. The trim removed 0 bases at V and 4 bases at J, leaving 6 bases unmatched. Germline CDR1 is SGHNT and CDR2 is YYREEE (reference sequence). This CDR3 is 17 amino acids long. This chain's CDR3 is CASSLGVGTGGPDTQYF. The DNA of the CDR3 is TGTGCCAGCAGCTTGGGTGTGGGGACAGGGGGCCCAGATACGCAGTATTTT. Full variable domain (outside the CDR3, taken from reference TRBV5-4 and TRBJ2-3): ETGVTQSPTHLIKTRGQQVTLRCSSQSGHNTVSWYQQALGQGPQFIFQYYREEENGRGNFPPRFSGLQFPNYSSELNVNALELDDSALYLCASSLGVGTGGPDTQYFGPGTRLTVL.

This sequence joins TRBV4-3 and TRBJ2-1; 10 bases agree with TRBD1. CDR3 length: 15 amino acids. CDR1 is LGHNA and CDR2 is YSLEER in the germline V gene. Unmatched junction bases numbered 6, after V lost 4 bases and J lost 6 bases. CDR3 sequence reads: CASSLDRGPGNEQFF. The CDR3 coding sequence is TGCGCCAGCAGCCTCGACAGGGGGCCAGGCAATGAGCAGTTCTTC.

CDR3: CASSQARWERRPDTQYF. DNA for the CDR3: TGCGCCAGCAGCCAAGCGAGGTGGGAGCGACGCCCAGATACGCAGTATTTT. The chain couples TRBV4-3 to TRBJ2-3; a weak D match, TRBD2 (5 bases). Trimming removed 1 base at V and 4 bases at J, with 18 bases between. The length of the CDR3 is 17 residues. Per the germline V gene, CDR1 is LGHNA and CDR2 is YSLEER.